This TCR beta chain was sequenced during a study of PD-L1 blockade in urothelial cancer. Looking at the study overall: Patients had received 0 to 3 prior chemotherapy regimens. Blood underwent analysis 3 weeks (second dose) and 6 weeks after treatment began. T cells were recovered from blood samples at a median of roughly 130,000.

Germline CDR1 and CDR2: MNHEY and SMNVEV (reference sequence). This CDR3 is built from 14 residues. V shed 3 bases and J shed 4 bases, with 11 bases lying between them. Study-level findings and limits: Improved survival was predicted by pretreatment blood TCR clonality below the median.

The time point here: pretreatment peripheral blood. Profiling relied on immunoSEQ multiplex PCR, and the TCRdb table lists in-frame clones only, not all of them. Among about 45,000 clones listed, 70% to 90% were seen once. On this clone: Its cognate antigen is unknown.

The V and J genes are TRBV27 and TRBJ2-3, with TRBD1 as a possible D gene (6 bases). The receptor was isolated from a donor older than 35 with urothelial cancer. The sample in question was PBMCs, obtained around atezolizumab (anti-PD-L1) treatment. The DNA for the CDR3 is TGTGCCAGCAGTTTGACCCCAGGGGCAGATACGCAGTATTTT. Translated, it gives CASSLTPGADTQYF.